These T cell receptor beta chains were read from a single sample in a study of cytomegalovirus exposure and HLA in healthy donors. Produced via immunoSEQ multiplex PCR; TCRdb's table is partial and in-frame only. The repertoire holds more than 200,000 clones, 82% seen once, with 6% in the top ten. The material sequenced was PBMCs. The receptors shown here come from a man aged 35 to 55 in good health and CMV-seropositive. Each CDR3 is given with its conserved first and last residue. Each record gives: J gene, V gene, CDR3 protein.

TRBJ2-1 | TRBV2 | CASNGLAIYNEQFF
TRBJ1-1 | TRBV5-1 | CASKGVMNTEAFF
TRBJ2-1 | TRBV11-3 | CASSFGTSGRARLDEQFF
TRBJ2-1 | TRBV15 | CATSGLAGGQFF
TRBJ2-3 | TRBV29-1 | CSVEPGLTDTQYF
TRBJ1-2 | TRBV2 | CASSEEDSYGYTF
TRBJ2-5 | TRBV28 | CASSGDSQETQYF
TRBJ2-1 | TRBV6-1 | CASRIDSSYNEQFF
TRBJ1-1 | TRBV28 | CASSQGGGVNTEAFF
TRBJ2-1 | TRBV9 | CASSGPGQGFDEQFF
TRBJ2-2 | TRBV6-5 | CASARGTNTGELFF
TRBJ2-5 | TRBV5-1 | CASSLGLAGERETQYF
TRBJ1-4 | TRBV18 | CASSPQGTNEKLFF
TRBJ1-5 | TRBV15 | CATSRLDRDNQPQHF
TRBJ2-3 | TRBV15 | CATSLAGGGDTQYF
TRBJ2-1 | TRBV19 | CASSSTGHANNEQFF
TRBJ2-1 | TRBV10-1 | CASSPLLAGGYNEQFF
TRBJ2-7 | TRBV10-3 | CAISGTSGRSYEQYF
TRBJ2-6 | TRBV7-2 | CASSLESGAGANVLTF
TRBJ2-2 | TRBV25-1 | CASSGPRTRANTGELFF
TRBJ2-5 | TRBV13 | CASSLGQGAQETQYF
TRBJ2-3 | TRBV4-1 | CASSRPGLAKTDTQYF
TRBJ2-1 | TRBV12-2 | CASRPSTVGLAEYNEQFF
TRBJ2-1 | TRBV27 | CASSLREVDEQFF
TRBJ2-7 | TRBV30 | CAGNRGRQWYF
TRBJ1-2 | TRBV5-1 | CASSQDGTGFGGYTF
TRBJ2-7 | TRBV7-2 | CASSQQSWAASYEQYF
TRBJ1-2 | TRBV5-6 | CASSLASRDNYGYTF
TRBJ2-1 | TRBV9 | CASSAETSGRDPFF
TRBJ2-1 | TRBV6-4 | CASSVIAGDYNEQFF
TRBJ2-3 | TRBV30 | CAWSVGGKADTQYF
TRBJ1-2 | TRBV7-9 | CASSLGRLGGYTF
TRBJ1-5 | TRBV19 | CASSIETTYSNQPQHF
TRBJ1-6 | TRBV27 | CASSLPRGGVNSPLHF
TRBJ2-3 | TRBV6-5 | CASAGSPGGDTQYF
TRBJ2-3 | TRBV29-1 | CSVGLAPDTQYF
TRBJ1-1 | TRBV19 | CASSIYAGLTNTEAFF
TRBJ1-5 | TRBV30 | CAWSVRGIQPQHF